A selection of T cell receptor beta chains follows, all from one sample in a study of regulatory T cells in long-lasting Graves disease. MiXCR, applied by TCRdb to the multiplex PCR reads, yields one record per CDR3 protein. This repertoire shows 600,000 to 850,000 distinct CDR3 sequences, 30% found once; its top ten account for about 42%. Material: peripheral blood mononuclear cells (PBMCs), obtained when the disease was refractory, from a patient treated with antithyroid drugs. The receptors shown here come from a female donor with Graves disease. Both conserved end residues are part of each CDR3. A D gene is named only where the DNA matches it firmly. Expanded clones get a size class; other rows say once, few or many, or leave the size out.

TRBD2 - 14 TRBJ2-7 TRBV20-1 CSVLLGGASYEQYF TGCAGTGTCCTTCTCGGGGGGGCCTCCTACGAGCAGTACTTC
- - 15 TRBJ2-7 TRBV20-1 CSARGPGTYTYEQYF TGCAGTGCTAGAGGTCCGGGGACATACACCTACGAGCAGTACTTC
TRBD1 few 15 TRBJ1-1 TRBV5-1 CASSPVTGQNTEAFF TGCGCCAGCAGCCCGGTGACAGGGCAGAACACTGAAGCTTTCTTT
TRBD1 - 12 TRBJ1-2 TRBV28 CASSLLQGGYTF TGTGCCAGCAGTTTACTACAGGGGGGCTACACCTTC
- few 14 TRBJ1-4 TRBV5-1 CASSTGTLNEKLFF TGCGCCAGCAGCACCGGGACGCTAAATGAAAAACTGTTTTTT
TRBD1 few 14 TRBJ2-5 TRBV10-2 CAISGTGGAETQYF TGTGCCATCAGCGGGACAGGGGGCGCGGAGACCCAGTACTTC
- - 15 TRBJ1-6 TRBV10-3 CAISVNRDPNSPLHF TGTGCCATCAGTGTAAACCGGGATCCCAATTCACCCCTCCACTTT
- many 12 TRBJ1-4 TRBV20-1 CSASMDGEKLFF TGCAGTGCAAGTATGGATGGAGAAAAACTGTTTTTT
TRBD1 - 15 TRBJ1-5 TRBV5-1 CASSNGTGGFQPQHF TGCGCCAGCAGCAACGGGACAGGGGGCTTCCAGCCCCAGCATTTT
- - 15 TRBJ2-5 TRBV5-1 CASSLLPGPQETQYF TGCGCCAGCAGCTTGCTCCCCGGTCCCCAAGAGACCCAGTACTTC
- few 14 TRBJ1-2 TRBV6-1 CATLGSGNNYGYTF TGTGCCACCCTTGGGTCGGGAAATAACTATGGCTACACCTTC
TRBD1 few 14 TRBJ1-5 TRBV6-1 CASRGTGRSQPQHF TGTGCCAGCAGGGGGACAGGTCGAAGTCAGCCCCAGCATTTT
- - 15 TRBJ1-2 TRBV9 CASSVDPGNNYGYTF TGTGCCAGCAGCGTAGACCCTGGGAATAACTATGGCTACACCTTC
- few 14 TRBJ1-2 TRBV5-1 CASSLSARMNGYTF TGCGCCAGCAGCTTGAGCGCCCGGATGAATGGCTACACCTTC
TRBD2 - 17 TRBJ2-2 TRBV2 CASSALAGGPNTGGLFF TGTGCCAGCAGTGCACTAGCGGGAGGGCCGAACACCGGGGGGCTGTTTTTT
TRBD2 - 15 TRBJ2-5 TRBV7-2 CASSFAGVVGETQYF TGTGCCAGCAGCTTTGCGGGAGTGGTTGGGGAGACCCAGTACTTC
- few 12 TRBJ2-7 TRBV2 CASSEVPTEQYF TGTGCCAGCAGTGAAGTACCCACCGAGCAGTACTTC
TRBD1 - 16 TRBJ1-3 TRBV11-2 CASSRGQGAIGNTIYF TGTGCCAGCAGCCGAGGACAGGGGGCTATTGGAAACACCATATATTTT
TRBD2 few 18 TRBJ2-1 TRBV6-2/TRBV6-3 CASSSLVATSGGYNEQFF TGTGCCAGCAGTTCCCTTGTTGCGACTAGCGGAGGATACAATGAGCAGTTCTTC
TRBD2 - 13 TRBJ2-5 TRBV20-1 CSGRSGGLETQYF TGCAGTGGTCGCAGCGGGGGGTTAGAGACCCAGTACTTC
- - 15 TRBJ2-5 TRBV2 CASSVGQTPQETQYF TGTGCCAGCAGCGTAGGCCAGACCCCTCAAGAGACCCAGTACTTC
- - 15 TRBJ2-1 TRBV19 CATQSRVPYYNEQFF TGTGCCACTCAAAGTCGGGTTCCCTACTACAATGAGCAGTTCTTC
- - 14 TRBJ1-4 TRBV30 CAWSVIAGTEKLFF TGTGCCTGGAGTGTCATCGCAGGGACTGAAAAACTGTTTTTT